The 14 T cell receptor beta chains presented below share a single source sample, sequenced in a study of post-analysis software for immune sequencing data. General study points: The five TRBV segments detected at higher frequency in patients than in controls included TRBV5-6, TRBV5-1 and TRBV20-1.

The TCR beta cDNA libraries contained unique molecular identifiers. TCRdb ran MiXCR on the PCR reads and lists one entry per CDR3 protein. The sample has more than 450,000 distinct CDR3 sequences, roughly 47% seen once. Antigens of these TCRs are unknown. Sample: blood. These receptors all stem from a girl aged 5 to 17 with multiple sclerosis.

The genes are TRBV3-1 and TRBJ1-1, with D unclear. CDR1 and CDR2 from the germline V gene are LGHDT and YNNKEL (reference sequence). Trimming removed 4 bases at V and 7 bases at J, with 19 bases between. The CDR3 has 15 amino acids. CDR3 loop: CASSRTESWLDEAFF. The CDR3 nucleotides read TGTGCCAGCAGCCGGACCGAAAGCTGGCTGGATGAAGCTTTCTTT.

This clonotype was seen only once. This rearrangement joins TRBV5-1 to TRBJ1-1; D is unresolved. CDR3 size: 15 residues. The V and J ends lost 0 bases and 2 bases respectively, with 11 bases between them. Looked up from germline, CDR1 is SGHRS and CDR2 is YFSETQ. The CDR3 sequence is CASSLERVPNTEAFF. In DNA, the CDR3 is TGCGCCAGCAGCTTGGAGAGGGTACCAAACACTGAAGCTTTCTTT.

The V call is TRBV3-1, the J call TRBJ2-7; no clear D. This CDR3 contains 13 residues. The V gene's germline CDR1 is LGHDT and CDR2 YNNKEL (reference sequence). Trimming stripped 6 bases from V and 3 bases from J, with 12 bases between. The CDR3 nucleotides are TGTGCCAGCAGAGGACGGAGTTTCTACGAGCAGTACTTC. Translating gives CASRGRSFYEQYF.

The chain couples TRBV9 to TRBJ1-2; D is possibly TRBD1 (6 bases). This CDR3 has 16 residues. Germline CDR1 SGDLS, CDR2 YYNGEE. V was clipped by 0 bases and J by 8 bases, with 20 bases between them. CDR3 bases: TGTGCCAGCAGCGTAGCCACGGGTCGGGCCCAGGGGGGCTACACCTTC. It yields the protein CASSVATGRAQGGYTF.

The J gene is TRBJ2-7, the V gene TRBV18; TRBD1 is a possible D gene (6 bases). This CDR3 is 16 amino acids long. Germline V gene lookup returns CDR1 KGHSH and CDR2 LQKENI. V was shortened by 0 bases and J by 2 bases, with 14 bases between the two germline ends. CDR3 nucleotides: TGTGCCAGCTCACCACCGATAGGGGGATTGGCCTACGAGCAGTACTTC. Residues: CASSPPIGGLAYEQYF.

The chain employs TRBV7-6 and TRBJ2-3; TRBD2 might be the D (6 bases). Germline CDR1 and CDR2: SGHVS and FNYEAQ. The CDR3 runs to 14 residues. Trimming pared 0 bases from V and 6 bases from J, leaving 10 bases between. The CDR3, as DNA: TGTGCCAGCAGCTTAGCGGGGAGGATGGATACGCAGTATTTT. Residues: CASSLAGRMDTQYF.

This chain links TRBV10-3 with TRBJ1-6; D not certain. The CDR3 is made up of 13 amino acids. The germline V gene has CDR1 ENHRY and CDR2 SYGVKD. V was trimmed by 7 bases and J by 5 bases, leaving 9 bases between them. The CDR3 bases are TGTGCCATCAAGGGCACAGATAATTCACCCCTCCACTTT. The encoded protein is CAIKGTDNSPLHF.

This chain joins TRBV7-2 and TRBJ1-2, with D tentatively TRBD1 (5 bases). The CDR3 spans 15 residues. CDR1 is SGHTA and CDR2 is FQGNSA in the germline V gene. V was cut by 5 bases and J by 2 bases, with 15 bases left in between. The CDR3 DNA sequence: TGTGCCAGCAGCGGTCAAACGGGACGGAACTATGGCTACACCTTC. It is translated as CASSGQTGRNYGYTF.

The chain couples TRBV5-1 to TRBJ2-1; 9 bases match TRBD2. With 4 bases clipped from V and 2 bases from J, the junction kept 7 bases outside the gene matches. CDR1 and CDR2 (germline): SGHRS, YFSETQ. This CDR3 is built from 16 residues. CDR3 loop: CASSVSGTSPYNEQFF. CDR3 coding DNA: TGCGCCAGCAGCGTCTCCGGGACTAGCCCCTACAATGAGCAGTTCTTC.

This clonotype was seen a handful of times. The chain combines TRBV5-1 with TRBJ1-2, with 8 bases fitting TRBD1. J gave up 6 bases and V 4 bases, and 8 bases lay outside the gene matches. The CDR3 is 14 amino acids. Germline V lookup: CDR1 SGHRS, CDR2 YFSETQ. The CDR3 reads CASSPRQGYDGYTF. The CDR3 coding sequence is TGCGCCAGCAGCCCCCGACAGGGGTATGATGGCTACACCTTC.

The V call is TRBV10-3, the J call TRBJ2-5, with 12 bases fitting TRBD2. Germline V lookup: CDR1 ENHRY, CDR2 SYGVKD. The trim removed 10 bases at V and 11 bases at J, leaving 14 bases unmatched. There are 14 residues in the CDR3. The CDR3 here is CATETSGRSGEQYF. The CDR3 DNA reads TGTGCCACTGAGACTAGCGGGAGAAGTGGTGAGCAGTACTTC.

To note about this clonotype: With a much larger clone just one base away, this may be a read error. The V and J genes are TRBV3-1 and TRBJ2-5; maybe TRBD1 (5 bases). CDR3 size: 13 residues. CDR1 is LGHDT and CDR2 is YNNKEL in the germline V gene (reference sequence). For the CDR3, the DNA is TGTGCCAGCAGCCGGACCGGACAAGAGACCCTGTACTTC. Encoded protein: CASSRTGQETLYF.

The chain joins TRBV6-5 to TRBJ2-3; 10 nucleotides line up with TRBD2. The germline V gene encodes CDR1 MNHEY and CDR2 SVGAGI. The CDR3 runs to 19 residues. V gave up 2 bases and J gave up 4 bases; unmatched junction bases: 15. In DNA form, the CDR3 reads TGTGCCAGCAGTTACGGAAGGAGCGGGAGGGCCGGTTTTGCAGATACGCAGTATTTT. It specifies CASSYGRSGRAGFADTQYF.

This clonotype occurred a few times. This chain links TRBV29-1 with TRBJ2-5; 8 bases agree with TRBD1. The tail of the sequence fits TRBJ2-7 better, so the J call may be wrong. Germline V CDR1 and CDR2: SQVTM, ANQGSEA. The CDR3 length is 13 residues. The CDR3 protein is CSVTDRATYEQYF. The CDR3 coding sequence is TGCAGCGTGACGGACAGGGCCACCTACGAGCAGTACTTC.